This T cell receptor beta chain was captured in a study of T-cell memory formation after mild COVID-19. Study findings and constraints: CD8+ contracting clones occupied EMRA, while CD4+ ones occupied mainly CM and EM. A balance of CD4 and CD8 characterized clones contracting day 15 to 85, whereas later expanders leaned CD4+. Some clones that responded turned up in pre-infection memory, which suggests that cross-reactive memory joined in.

A word on this clonotype: Its antigen is not known.

5'RACE with constant-segment primers yielded barcoded, UMI-tagged TCR alpha and TCR beta cDNA libraries. MiXCR was run by TCRdb on the 5' RACE reads, yielding one entry per CDR3 protein. The sample yields 280,000 or so distinct CDR3 sequences, under 8.5% seen once. The sample was PBMCs or a T cell subset sorted from them (not recorded which). The clonotype comes from a man younger than 35 who had mild COVID-19 (a few samples of this study predate the infection). Cell type and time point are not known.

CDR3 sequence: CSAGDRSYHTEAFF. In DNA form, the CDR3 reads TGCAGTGCTGGGGACAGGTCGTATCACACTGAAGCTTTCTTT. The genes are TRBV20-1 and TRBJ1-1, with 8 nucleotides matching TRBD1. V was pared by 5 bases and J by 3 bases, with 8 bases of the junction left unmatched. The CDR3 loop spans 14 amino acids. In germline, CDR1 is DFQATT, CDR2 SNEGSKA (reference sequence).